This T cell receptor (delta chain) is from a study of Vδ1+ human thymocytes. Study observations and caveats: Thymic delta-chain repertoires held roughly 19% Vdelta2 sequences and few Vdelta3, despite high sort purity. Thymic TRG and TRD repertoires appeared highly polyclonal.

Vdelta1+ thymocyte sorts reached between about 98% and 99.6% purity. Sequences come from RNA converted to cDNA by reverse transcription. The CDR3 regions were amplified by multiplex PCR from V-gene primers to a constant-region primer. TCRdb reapplied CATT to the multiplex PCR reads. The sample has approximately 25,000 delta-chain clones, under 8% seen once. Germline CDR1 reads TSWWSYY; CDR2 reads QGS. V shed 3 bases and J shed 0 bases, with 14 bases lying between them. This CDR3 is built from 16 residues. A note on this clone: The antigen is unknown. The same CDR3 arises from other DNA sequences in this sample as well.

The sequencing sample was made of Vdelta1+ gamma-delta thymocytes from the thymus. This sample's subset: FACS-sorted CD3+ TCRalphabeta- TCRVdelta1+ TCRVdelta2- thymocytes. The rearrangement uses TRDV1 and TRDJ1, with D uncertain. The TCR sequence derives from a girl less than two years old who had congenital heart surgery. This CDR3 reads CALGELIQGYTDKLIF. In DNA form, the CDR3 reads TGTGCTCTTGGGGAGTTAATTCAGGGGTACACCGATAAACTCATCTTT.